At least ten counts were recorded for the clone carrying this T cell receptor beta chain. What it binds is not known. The sample is drawn from a study of post-analysis software for immune sequencing data. TCR beta cDNA libraries had unique molecular identifiers. TCRdb independently ran MiXCR on the PCR reads; one entry per CDR3 protein. The profile shows some 370,000 distinct CDR3 sequences, about a third of them singletons. General study points: The normalized Chao1 diversity of multiple sclerosis patients was significantly lower than that of controls. A handful of TRBV segments appeared more often in patients than in controls, and TRBV5-6, TRBV5-1 and TRBV20-1 were among these.

The CDR3 extends over 17 amino acids. V lost 2 bases and J lost 4, with 20 bases in between. The source of this sequence is a girl under 18 with multiple sclerosis. The specimen sequenced was blood. The chain has TRBV12-3 or TRBV12-4 and TRBJ2-5; tentatively, D is TRBD1 (5 bases). The CDR3 here is CASSLKLLGRVGETQYF. CDR3 DNA: TGTGCCAGCAGTTTAAAACTTCTGGGCAGGGTGGGAGAGACCCAGTACTTC.